The clone carrying this TCR beta chain was seen at least ten times. Antigen specificity is unknown. This sample stems from a study of spatial heterogeneity in lung cancer. Study findings and constraints: Counts of expanded intratumoral alpha and beta TCRs tracked tumor mutation counts.

The time point is: sample taken at primary tumor resection. J lost 6 bases, V lost 3 bases, and 7 bases had no gene match. The germline V gene encodes CDR1 SGHVS and CDR2 FNYEAQ. This CDR3 is 14 amino acids long. A single record per CDR3 protein comes from TCRdb applying MiXCR to the 5' RACE reads. Among 23,000 or so distinct CDR3 sequences listed, around 6.6% were seen once. The TCR sequence derives from a male donor with early-stage non-small cell lung cancer. The sequenced sample was lung tumor tissue, obtained at surgery. J is TRBJ2-7 and V is TRBV7-6, with TRBD2 matching over 8 bases. CDR3 protein: CASSFVREGVEQYF. Here the CDR3 DNA reads TGTGCCAGCAGCTTCGTCCGGGAGGGGGTCGAGCAGTACTTC.